This TCR beta chain comes out of a study of blood T cell repertoires in COVID-19. Whole-study context: The samples span acute and convalescent COVID-19 from the United States, Italy and Spain.

The V and J ends lost 5 bases and 7 bases, in that order; junction bases with no gene match: 10. Germline CDR1 is KGHSH and CDR2 is LQKENI. The CDR3 contains 14 residues. Original analysis: Reference gene primers were amplified, and this amplification served to estimate nucleated cell counts. Only in-frame clones appear in the TCRdb table, and some are missing; sequencing was by immunoSEQ multiplex PCR. That table gives V, J and clone size, and the DNA gave D and trimming. The repertoire holds approximately 81,000 clones, with roughly four fifths as singletons. This chain links TRBV18 with TRBJ1-1; 7 bases line up with TRBD1. This receptor was taken from a human donor in a cohort sampled during active COVID-19. Sequenced input: peripheral blood. CDR3 nucleotides: TGTGCCAGCTCAGTAGACAGGGCCCTCTTTGAAGCTTTCTTT. Protein product: CASSVDRALFEAFF.